One sample yielded the 7 T cell receptor beta chains listed below, sequenced in a study of human T cells and chemical hapten exposure. Each CDR3 protein is one row after TCRdb ran MiXCR on the RACE reads. This sample yields 150,000 to 200,000 distinct CDR3 sequences, of which about a fifth are seen a single time; approximately 6.4% belongs to the top ten. The time point here: patch test 1, 2 weeks after DPC sensitization. Treatment in this sample: therapeutic diphenylcyclopropenone sensitization with weekly scalp DPC. The sample here was whole blood, taken in connection with sensitization to the hapten diphenylcyclopropenone (DPC). These receptors all stem from a woman aged 45-59 years with alopecia areata. Some clones in this sample may be carry-over from other donors' samples.

The chain carries TRBV30 and TRBJ1-2; D perhaps matches TRBD1 (5 bases). This CDR3 spans 12 amino acids. Deletions cut 2 bases from V and 5 bases from J, with 9 bases between. Germline V gene lookup returns CDR1 GTSNPN and CDR2 SVGIG (reference sequence). The CDR3 region has the DNA TGTGCCTGGAGTACTGGGGGTTATGGCTACACCTTC. This codes for CAWSTGGYGYTF.

The rearrangement uses TRBV19 and TRBJ2-3; D uncertain. This CDR3 has 15 amino acids. V lost 0 bases and J lost 2, with 9 bases in between. Per germline, CDR1 LNHDA and CDR2 SQIVND (reference sequence). CDR3 sequence reads: CASSIDSTYTDTQYF. Written as DNA, the CDR3 is TGTGCCAGTAGTATAGATAGCACGTACACAGATACGCAGTATTTT.

This clonotype was recorded a few times. The chain carries TRBV4-1 and TRBJ2-1; 8 bases map to TRBD2. Germline V gene data show CDR1 as MGHRA and CDR2 as YSYEKL. CDR3 length: 19 amino acids. V gave up 2 bases and J gave up 0 bases; unmatched junction bases: 12. The CDR3 nucleotides are TGCGCCAGCAGCCAACCGTTCAGGGCGGGAGGAGGCTCCTACAATGAGCAGTTCTTC. Translated, it gives CASSQPFRAGGGSYNEQFF.

This clonotype was counted between two and nine times. The chain employs TRBV5-1 and TRBJ2-7; 7 positions agree with TRBD1. This CDR3 region has 15 residues. Germline values: CDR1 SGHRS, CDR2 YFSETQ. The junction had 11 bases not matched to a gene; V was cut back by 2 bases and J by 6 bases. As DNA, the CDR3 is TGCGCCAGCAGCTTACTGACAGGGTCTTTGCGCGAGCAGTACTTC. It translates to CASSLLTGSLREQYF. The full variable domain, with the rest looked up from reference TRBV5-1 and TRBJ2-7, is KAGVTQTPRYLIKTRGQQVTLSCSPISGHRSVSWYQQTPGQGLQFLFEYFSETQRNKGNFPGRFSGRQFSNSRSEMNVSTLELGDSALYLCASSLLTGSLREQYFGPGTRLTVT.

The J gene is TRBJ1-4, the V gene TRBV27; D may be TRBD1 (5 bases). V dropped 5 bases and J dropped 4 bases, with 20 bases sitting between them. Germline CDR1 reads MNHEY; CDR2 reads SMNVEV (reference sequence). CDR3 length: 17 amino acids. The CDR3 loop is CASSPEGRRAFNEKLFF. The CDR3 nucleotides read TGTGCCAGCAGTCCCGAGGGGAGACGGGCCTTTAATGAAAAACTGTTTTTT. The full variable domain, rest sourced from reference TRBV27 and TRBJ1-4, is EAQVTQNPRYLITVTGKKLTVTCSQNMNHEYMSWYRQDPGLGLRQIYYSMNVEVTDKGDVPEGYKVSRKEKRNFPLILESPSPNQTSLYFCASSPEGRRAFNEKLFFGSGTQLSVL.

As to this clonotype: A read error may be the cause here, since a much bigger clone is one base away. This sequence joins TRBV3-1 and TRBJ2-1; D unresolved. Per the germline V gene, CDR1 is LGHDT and CDR2 is YNNKEL (reference sequence). This CDR3 has 15 residues. The CDR3 spells CASSQDVAGYNEKFF. In nucleotides, the CDR3 is TGTGCCAGCAGCCAAGACGTGGCTGGTTACAATGAGAAGTTCTTC.

The chain has TRBV6-2 or TRBV6-3 and TRBJ1-4; D ambiguous. The CDR3 spans 13 residues. Trimming took off 2 bases at V and 8 bases at J, with 9 bases between the two ends. Germline CDR1 MNHEY, CDR2 SVGEGT. The CDR3: CASSYRVGEKLFF. CDR3 DNA: TGTGCCAGCAGTTACAGGGTCGGCGAAAAACTGTTTTTT.